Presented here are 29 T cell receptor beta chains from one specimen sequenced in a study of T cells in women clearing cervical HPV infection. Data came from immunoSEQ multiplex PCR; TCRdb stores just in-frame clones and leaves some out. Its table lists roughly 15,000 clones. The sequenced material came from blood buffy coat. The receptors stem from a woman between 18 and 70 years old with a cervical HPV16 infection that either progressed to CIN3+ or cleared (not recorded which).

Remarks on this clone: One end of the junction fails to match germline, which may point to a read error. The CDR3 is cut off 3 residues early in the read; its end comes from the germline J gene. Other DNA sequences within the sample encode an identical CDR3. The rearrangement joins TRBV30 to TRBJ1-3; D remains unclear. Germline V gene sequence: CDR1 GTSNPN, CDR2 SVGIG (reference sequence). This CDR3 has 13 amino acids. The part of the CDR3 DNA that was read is TGTGCCTGGAACACGGGGTCTGGAAACACG. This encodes CAWNTGSGNT. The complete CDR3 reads CAWNTGSGNTIYF.

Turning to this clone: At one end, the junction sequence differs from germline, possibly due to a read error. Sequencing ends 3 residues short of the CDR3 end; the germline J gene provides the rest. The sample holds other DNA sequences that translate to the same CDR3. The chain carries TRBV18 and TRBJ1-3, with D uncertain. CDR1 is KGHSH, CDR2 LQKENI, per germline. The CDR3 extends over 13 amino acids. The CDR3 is CASPAGSGNTIYF. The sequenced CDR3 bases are TGTGCCAGCCCCGCCGGGTCTGGAAACACA.

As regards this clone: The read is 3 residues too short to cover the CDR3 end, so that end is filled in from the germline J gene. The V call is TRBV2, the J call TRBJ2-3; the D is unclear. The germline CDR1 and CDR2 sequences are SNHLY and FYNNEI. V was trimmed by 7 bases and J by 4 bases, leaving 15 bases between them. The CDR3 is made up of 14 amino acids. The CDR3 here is CASNGPGSADTQYF. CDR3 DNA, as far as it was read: TGTGCCAGCAATGGGCCCGGATCCGCAGATACG.

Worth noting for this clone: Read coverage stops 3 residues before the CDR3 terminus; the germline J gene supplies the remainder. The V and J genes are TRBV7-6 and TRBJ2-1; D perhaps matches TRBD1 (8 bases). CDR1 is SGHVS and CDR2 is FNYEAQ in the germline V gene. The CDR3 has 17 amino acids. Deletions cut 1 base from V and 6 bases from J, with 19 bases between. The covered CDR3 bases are TGTGCCAGCAGCTTAGAGTGGGCACAGGGGGGGCCCAATGAG. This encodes CASSLEWAQGGPNE. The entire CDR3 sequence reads CASSLEWAQGGPNEQFF.

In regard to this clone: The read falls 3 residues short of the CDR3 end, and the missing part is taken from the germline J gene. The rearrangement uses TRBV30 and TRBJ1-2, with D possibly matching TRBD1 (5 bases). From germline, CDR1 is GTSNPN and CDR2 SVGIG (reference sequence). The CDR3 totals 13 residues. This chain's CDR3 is CAWSRTGVYDYTF. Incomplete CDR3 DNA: TGTGCCTGGAGTAGAACAGGAGTCTACGAC.

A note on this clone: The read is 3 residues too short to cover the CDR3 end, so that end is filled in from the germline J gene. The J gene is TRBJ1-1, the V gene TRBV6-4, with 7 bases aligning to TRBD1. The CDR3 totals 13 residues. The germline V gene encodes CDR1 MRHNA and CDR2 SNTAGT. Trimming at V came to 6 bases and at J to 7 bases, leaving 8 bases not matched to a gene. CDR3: CASRVTGASEAFF. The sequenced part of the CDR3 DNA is TGTGCCAGCAGGGTAACAGGGGCGAGTGAA.

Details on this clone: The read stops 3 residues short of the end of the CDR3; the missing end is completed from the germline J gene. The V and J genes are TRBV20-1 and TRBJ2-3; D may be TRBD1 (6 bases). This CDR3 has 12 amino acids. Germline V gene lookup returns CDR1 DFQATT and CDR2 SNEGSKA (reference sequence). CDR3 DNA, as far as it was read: TGCAGTGCTCCGACAGGCCAAGAGACG. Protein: CSAPTGQET. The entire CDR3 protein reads CSAPTGQETQYF.

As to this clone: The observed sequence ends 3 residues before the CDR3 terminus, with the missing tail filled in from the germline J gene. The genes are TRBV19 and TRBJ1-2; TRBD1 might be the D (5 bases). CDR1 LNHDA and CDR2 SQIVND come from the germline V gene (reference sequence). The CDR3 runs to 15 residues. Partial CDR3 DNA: TGTGCCAGTAGCCCGTCCCGGGGGAGCACAGATACC. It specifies CASSPSRGSTDT. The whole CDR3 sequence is CASSPSRGSTDTYTF.

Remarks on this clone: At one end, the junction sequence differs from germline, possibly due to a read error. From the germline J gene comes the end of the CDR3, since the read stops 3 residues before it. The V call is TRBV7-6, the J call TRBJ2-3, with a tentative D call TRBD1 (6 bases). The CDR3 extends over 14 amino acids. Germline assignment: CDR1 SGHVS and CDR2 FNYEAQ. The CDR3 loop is CASSFEGVAETQYF. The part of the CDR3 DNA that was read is TGTGCCAGCAGCTTTGAGGGGGTGGCAGAGACG.

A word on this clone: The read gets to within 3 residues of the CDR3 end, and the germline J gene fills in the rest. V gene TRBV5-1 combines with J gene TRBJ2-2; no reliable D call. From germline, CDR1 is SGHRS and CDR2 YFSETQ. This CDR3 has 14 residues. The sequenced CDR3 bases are TGCGCCAGCAGCTTGGAGGGCAATAATTCACCG. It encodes CASSLEGNNSP. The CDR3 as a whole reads CASSLEGNNSPLFF.

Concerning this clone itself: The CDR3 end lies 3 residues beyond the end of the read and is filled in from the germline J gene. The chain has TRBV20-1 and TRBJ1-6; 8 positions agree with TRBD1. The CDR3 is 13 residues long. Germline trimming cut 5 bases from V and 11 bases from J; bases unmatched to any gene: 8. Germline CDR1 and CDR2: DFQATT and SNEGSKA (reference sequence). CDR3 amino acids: CSAGQGAFPPLHF. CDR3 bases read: TGCAGTGCTGGACAGGGAGCTTTTCCACCC.

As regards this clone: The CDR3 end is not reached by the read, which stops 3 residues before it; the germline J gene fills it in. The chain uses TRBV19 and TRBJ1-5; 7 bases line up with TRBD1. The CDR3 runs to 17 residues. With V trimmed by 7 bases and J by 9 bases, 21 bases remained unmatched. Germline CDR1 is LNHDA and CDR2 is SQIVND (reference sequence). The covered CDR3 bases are TGTGCCAGTACCGATGGGGGACCGGGACAGAGCAAGAGGCCC. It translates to CASTDGGPGQSKRP. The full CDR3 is CASTDGGPGQSKRPQHF.

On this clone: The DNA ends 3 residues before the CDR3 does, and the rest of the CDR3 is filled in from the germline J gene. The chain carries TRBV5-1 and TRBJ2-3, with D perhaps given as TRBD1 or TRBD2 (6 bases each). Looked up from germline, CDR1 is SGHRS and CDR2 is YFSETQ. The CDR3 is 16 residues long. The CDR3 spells CASSLAAGGQGRTQYF. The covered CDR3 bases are TGCGCCAGCAGCTTGGCCGCGGGTGGGCAGGGGAGGACG. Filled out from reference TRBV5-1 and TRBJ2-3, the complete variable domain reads KAGVTQTPRYLIKTRGQQVTLSCSPISGHRSVSWYQQTPGQGLQFLFEYFSETQRNKGNFPGRFSGRQFSNSRSEMNVSTLELGDSALYLCASSLAAGGQGRTQYFGPGTRLTVL.

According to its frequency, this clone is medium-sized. CDR3 sequence reads: CASSSRMEAKNIQYF. The sequenced part of the CDR3 DNA is TGTGCCAGCAGTTCCAGGATGGAGGCCAAAAACATT. The chain carries TRBV12-3 or TRBV12-4 and TRBJ2-4; D remains ambiguous. Read coverage stops 3 residues before the CDR3 terminus; the germline J gene supplies the remainder. The CDR3 is 15 residues long. Trimming took 4 bases from V and 1 from J, leaving 11 bases between them.

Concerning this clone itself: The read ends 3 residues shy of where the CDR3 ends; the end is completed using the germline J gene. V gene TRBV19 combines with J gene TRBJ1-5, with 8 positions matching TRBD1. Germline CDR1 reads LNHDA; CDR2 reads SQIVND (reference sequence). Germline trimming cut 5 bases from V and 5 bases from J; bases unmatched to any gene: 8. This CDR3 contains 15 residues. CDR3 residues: CASSGIGQGDQPQHF. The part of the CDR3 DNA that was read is TGTGCCAGTAGTGGTATTGGACAGGGTGATCAGCCC.

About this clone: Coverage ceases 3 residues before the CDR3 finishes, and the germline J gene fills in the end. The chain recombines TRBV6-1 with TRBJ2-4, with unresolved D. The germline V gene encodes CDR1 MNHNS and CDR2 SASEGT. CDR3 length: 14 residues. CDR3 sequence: CASSERALSYGQYF. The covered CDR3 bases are TGTGCCAGCAGTGAACGTGCGCTATCCTATGGT.

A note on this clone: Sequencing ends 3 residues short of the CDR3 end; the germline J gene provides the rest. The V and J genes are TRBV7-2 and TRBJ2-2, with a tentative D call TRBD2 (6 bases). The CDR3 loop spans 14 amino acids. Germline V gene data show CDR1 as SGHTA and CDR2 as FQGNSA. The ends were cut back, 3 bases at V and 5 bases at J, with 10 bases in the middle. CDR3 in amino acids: CASSFSRETGELFF. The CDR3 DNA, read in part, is TGTGCCAGCAGCTTTTCGCGGGAAACCGGGGAG.

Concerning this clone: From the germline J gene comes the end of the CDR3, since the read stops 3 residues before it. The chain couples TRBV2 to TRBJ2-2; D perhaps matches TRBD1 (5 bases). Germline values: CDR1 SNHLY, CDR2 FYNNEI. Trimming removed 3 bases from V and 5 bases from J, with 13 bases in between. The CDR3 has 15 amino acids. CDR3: CASSESGLGTGELFF. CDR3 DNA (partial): TGTGCCAGCAGTGAGTCAGGGTTAGGAACCGGGGAG.

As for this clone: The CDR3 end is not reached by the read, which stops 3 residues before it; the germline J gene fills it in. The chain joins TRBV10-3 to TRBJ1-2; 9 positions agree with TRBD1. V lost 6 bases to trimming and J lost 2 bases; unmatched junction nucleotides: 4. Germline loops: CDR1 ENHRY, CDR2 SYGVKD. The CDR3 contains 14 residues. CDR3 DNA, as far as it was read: TGTGCCATCAGGAGGACAGGGGACAACTATGGC. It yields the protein CAIRRTGDNYG. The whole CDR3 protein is CAIRRTGDNYGYTF.

CDR3: CASSLRDREGQYF. Incomplete CDR3 DNA: TGTGCCAGTAGTCTCCGGGACAGGGAAGGT. The genes are TRBV19 and TRBJ2-4, with TRBD1 matching over 9 bases. The read is 3 residues too short to cover the CDR3 end, so that end is filled in from the germline J gene. Germline values: CDR1 LNHDA, CDR2 SQIVND (reference sequence). The CDR3 is 13 amino acids.

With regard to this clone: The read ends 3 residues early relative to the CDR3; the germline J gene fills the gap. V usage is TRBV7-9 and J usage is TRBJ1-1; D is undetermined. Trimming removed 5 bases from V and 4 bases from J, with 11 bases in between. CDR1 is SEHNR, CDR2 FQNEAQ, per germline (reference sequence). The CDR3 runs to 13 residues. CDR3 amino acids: CASSPFGLTEAFF. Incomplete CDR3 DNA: TGTGCCAGCAGCCCCTTTGGGCTCACTGAA.

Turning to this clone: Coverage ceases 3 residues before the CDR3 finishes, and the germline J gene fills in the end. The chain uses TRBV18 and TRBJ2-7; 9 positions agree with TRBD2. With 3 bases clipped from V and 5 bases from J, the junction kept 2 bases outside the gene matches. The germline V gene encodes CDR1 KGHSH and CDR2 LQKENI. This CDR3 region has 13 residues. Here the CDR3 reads CASSPGLADEQYF. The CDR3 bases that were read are TGTGCCAGCTCACCGGGACTAGCAGACGAG.

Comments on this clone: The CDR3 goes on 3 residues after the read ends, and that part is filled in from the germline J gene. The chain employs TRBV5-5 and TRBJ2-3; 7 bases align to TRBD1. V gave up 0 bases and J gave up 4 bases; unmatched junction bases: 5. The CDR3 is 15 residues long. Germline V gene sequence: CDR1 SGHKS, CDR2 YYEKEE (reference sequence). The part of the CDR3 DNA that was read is TGTGCCAGCAGCTTGGAGGGGGCATTTGCAGATACG. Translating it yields CASSLEGAFADT. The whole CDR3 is CASSLEGAFADTQYF.

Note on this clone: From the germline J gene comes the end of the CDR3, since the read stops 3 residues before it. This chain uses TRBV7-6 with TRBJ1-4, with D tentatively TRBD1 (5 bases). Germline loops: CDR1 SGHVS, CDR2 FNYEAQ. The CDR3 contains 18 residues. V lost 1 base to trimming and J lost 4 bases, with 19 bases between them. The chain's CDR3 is CASSLGAPGPGLNEKLFF. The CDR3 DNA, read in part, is TGTGCCAGCAGCTTAGGGGCCCCGGGGCCGGGACTTAATGAAAAA.

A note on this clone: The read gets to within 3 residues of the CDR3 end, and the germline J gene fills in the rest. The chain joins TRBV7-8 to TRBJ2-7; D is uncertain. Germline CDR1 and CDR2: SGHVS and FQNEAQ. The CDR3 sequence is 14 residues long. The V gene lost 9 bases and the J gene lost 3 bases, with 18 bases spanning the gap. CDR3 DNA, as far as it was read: TGTGCCAGGAGTCCAACCCCAGGAGTCTACGAG. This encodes CARSPTPGVYE. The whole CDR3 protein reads CARSPTPGVYEQYF.

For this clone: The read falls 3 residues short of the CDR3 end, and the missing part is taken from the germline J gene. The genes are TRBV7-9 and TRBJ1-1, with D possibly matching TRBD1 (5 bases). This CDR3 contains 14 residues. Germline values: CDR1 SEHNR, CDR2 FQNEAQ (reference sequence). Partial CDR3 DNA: TGTGCCAGCAGCTTTGGACAAATCCAAGAGACA. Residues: CASSFGQIQET. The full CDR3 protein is CASSFGQIQETAFF.

The DNA read from the CDR3 is TGTGCCAGCAGCCTAGGCGGGGGCACTGGAAACACC. As protein: CASSLGGGTGNT. The whole CDR3 is CASSLGGGTGNTIYF. V gene TRBV7-2 combines with J gene TRBJ1-3; D is perhaps TRBD1 (6 bases). The read ends 3 residues shy of where the CDR3 ends; the end is completed using the germline J gene. Germline V CDR1 and CDR2: SGHTA, FQGNSA. The CDR3 extends over 15 amino acids. Trimming removed 5 bases from V and 2 bases from J, with 13 bases in between.

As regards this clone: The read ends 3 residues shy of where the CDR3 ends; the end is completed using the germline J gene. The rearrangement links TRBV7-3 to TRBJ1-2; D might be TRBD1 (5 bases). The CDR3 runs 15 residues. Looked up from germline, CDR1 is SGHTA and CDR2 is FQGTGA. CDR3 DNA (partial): TGTGCCAGCAGCCCGTCGCAGGGTGCCTTCAATGAC. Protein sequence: CASSPSQGAFND. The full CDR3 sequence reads CASSPSQGAFNDYTF.

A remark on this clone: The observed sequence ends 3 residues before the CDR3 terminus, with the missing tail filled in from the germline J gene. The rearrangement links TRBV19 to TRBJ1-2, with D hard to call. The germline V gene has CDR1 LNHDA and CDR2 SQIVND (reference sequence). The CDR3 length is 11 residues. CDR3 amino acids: CASSHSGGYTF. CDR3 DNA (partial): TGTGCCAGTAGTCATAGCGGGGGC. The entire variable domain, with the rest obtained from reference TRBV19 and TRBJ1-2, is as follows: DGGITQSPKYLFRKEGQNVTLSCEQNLNHDAMYWYRQDPGQGLRLIYYSQIVNDFQKGDIAEGYSVSREKKESFPLTVTSAQKNPTAFYLCASSHSGGYTFGSGTRLTVV.